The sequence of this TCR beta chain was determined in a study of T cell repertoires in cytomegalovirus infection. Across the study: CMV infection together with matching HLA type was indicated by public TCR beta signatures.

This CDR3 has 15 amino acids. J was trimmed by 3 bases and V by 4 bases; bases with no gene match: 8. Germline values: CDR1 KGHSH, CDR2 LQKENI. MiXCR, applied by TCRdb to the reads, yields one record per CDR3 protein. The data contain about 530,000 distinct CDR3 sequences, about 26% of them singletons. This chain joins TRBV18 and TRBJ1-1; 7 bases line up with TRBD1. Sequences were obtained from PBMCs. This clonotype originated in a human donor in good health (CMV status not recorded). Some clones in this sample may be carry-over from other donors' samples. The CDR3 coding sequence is TGTGCCAGCTCACTGGATTCAGGGGGGGACACTGAAGCTTTCTTT. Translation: CASSLDSGGDTEAFF.